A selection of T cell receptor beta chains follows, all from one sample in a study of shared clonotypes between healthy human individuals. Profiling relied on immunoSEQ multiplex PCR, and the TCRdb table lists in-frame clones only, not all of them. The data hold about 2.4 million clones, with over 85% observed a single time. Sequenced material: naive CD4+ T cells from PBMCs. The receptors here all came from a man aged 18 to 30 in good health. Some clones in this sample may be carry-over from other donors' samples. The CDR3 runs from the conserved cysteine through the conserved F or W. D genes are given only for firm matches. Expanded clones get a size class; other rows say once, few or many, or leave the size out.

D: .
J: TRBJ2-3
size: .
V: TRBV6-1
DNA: TGTGCCAGCAGTGAAAGAAGAACAGATACGCAGTATTTT
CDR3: CASSERRTDTQYF

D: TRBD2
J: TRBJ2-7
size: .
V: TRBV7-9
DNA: TGTGCCAGCAGTCTAGCGGGAGAGTACGAGCAGTACTTC
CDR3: CASSLAGEYEQYF

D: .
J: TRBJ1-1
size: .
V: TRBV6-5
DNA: TGTGCCAGCAGTGGCGGTTACACTGAAGCTTTCTTT
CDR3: CASSGGYTEAFF

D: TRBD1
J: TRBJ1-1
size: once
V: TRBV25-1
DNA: TGTGCCAGCAGTGACCCCGGACAGGGGGACACTGAAGCTTTCTTT
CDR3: CASSDPGQGDTEAFF

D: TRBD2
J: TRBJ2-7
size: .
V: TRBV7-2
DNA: TGTGCCAGCAGCCCGCGGGCGGGGGAAGGCGAGTACGAGCAGTACTTC
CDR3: CASSPRAGEGEYEQYF

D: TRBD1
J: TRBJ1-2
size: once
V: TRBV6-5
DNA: TGTGCCAGCAGTTACGCTGACAGGGCAGCTGGCTACACCTTC
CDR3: CASSYADRAAGYTF

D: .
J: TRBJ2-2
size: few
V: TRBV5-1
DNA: TGCGCCAGCAGCTTGGGTTGGGCCGGGGAGCTGTTTTTT
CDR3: CASSLGWAGELFF

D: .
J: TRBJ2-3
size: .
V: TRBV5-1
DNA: TGCGCCAGCAGCTTGGCAGGAGATACGCAGTATTTT
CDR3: CASSLAGDTQYF

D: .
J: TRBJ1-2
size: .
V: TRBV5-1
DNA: TGCGCCAGCAGCCCCCGGGGGGGTAACTATGGCTACACCTTC
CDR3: CASSPRGGNYGYTF

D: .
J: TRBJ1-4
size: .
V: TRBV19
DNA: TGTGCCAGTAGTATTGGCGATGAAAAACTGTTTTTT
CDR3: CASSIGDEKLFF

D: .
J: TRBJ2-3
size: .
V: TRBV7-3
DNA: TGTGCCAGCAGCTTAATGGCGACGGAAACGCAGTATTTT
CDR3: CASSLMATETQYF

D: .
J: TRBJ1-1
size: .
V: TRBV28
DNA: TGTGCCAGCACCATGGGGGGGAGCACTGAAGCTTTCTTT
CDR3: CASTMGGSTEAFF

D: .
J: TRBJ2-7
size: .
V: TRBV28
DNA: TGTGCCAGCAGTCCCGGTGGCCAACCCCCCTACGAGCAGTACTTC
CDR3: CASSPGGQPPYEQYF

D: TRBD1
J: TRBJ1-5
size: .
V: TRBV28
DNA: TGTGCCAGCAGTTGGGGCACAGGGGATTGGGGCAATCAGCCCCAGCATTTT
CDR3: CASSWGTGDWGNQPQHF

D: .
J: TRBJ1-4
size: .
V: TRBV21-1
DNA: TGTGCCAGCAGCAAGAAGGGACAGCTAACCCCTAATGAAAAACTGTTTTTT
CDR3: CASSKKGQLTPNEKLFF

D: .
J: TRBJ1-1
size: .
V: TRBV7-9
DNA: TGTGCCAGTAGCCCGACAGTGAACACTGAAGCTTTCTTT
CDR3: CASSPTVNTEAFF

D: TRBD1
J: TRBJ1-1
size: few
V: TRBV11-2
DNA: TGTGCCAGCAGCTTGGTCCTGGGACAGAAAGCTTTCTTT
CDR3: CASSLVLGQKAFF

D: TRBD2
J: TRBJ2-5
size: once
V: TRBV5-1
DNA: TGCGCCAGCAGCAACGGACTAGCGGGACAAGAGACCCAGTACTTC
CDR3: CASSNGLAGQETQYF

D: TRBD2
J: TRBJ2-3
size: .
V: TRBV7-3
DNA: TGTGCCAGCAGCTTATGGGGGAGGGGTACAGATACGCAGTATTTT
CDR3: CASSLWGRGTDTQYF

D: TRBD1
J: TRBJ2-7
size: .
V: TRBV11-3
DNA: TGTGCCAGCAGCTTGGGGACAGCATCCTACTACGAGCAGTACTTC
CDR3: CASSLGTASYYEQYF

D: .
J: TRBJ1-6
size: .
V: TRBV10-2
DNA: TGCGCCAGCAGTGGGACGGATTATAATTCACCCCTCCACTTT
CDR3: CASSGTDYNSPLHF

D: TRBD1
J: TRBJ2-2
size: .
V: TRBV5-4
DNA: TGTGCCAGCAGCTGGGGACAGGTGGACACCGGGGAGCTGTTTTTT
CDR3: CASSWGQVDTGELFF

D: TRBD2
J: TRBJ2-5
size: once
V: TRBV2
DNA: TGTGCCAGTTCAGTCCGAGCGGGGGGGAGGCAGACCCAGTACTTC
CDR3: CASSVRAGGRQTQYF

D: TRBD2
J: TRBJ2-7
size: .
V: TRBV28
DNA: TGTGCCAGCAGCTATCGTAGCGGGAGCGGCTCCGGCGAGCAGTACTTC
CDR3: CASSYRSGSGSGEQYF

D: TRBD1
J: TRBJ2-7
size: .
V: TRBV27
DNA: TGTGCCAGCAGTTTCGTCCGGCTGGACAGGGGGCCCTACGAGCAGTACTTC
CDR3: CASSFVRLDRGPYEQYF

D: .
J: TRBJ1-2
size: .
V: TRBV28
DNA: TGTGCCAGCAGTTTGGTGGGGCGAGGAGGCTACACCTTC
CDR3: CASSLVGRGGYTF

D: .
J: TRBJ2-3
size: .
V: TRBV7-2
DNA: TGTGCCAGCAGCTCCTCGGTAGCGCGCCCAGATACGCAGTATTTT
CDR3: CASSSSVARPDTQYF

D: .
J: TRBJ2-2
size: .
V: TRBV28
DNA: TGTGCCAGCAGCCAAACAGGGACCGGGGAGCTGTTTTTT
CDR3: CASSQTGTGELFF

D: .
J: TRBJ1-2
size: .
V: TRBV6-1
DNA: TGTGCCAGCAGTGAACGGGGGGGCGTTGCTGACGGCTACACCTTC
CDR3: CASSERGGVADGYTF

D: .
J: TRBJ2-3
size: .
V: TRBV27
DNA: TGTGCCAGCAGTTTGGTGTATCCAGATACGCAGTATTTT
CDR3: CASSLVYPDTQYF

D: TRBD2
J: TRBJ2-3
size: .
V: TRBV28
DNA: TGTGCCAGCAGTCTAGCGGGAGGGTCAGATACGCAGTATTTT
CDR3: CASSLAGGSDTQYF

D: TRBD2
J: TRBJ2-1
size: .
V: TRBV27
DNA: TGTGCCAGCATGGGACTAGCGGGTGGTAGGAATGAGCAGTTCTTC
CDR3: CASMGLAGGRNEQFF